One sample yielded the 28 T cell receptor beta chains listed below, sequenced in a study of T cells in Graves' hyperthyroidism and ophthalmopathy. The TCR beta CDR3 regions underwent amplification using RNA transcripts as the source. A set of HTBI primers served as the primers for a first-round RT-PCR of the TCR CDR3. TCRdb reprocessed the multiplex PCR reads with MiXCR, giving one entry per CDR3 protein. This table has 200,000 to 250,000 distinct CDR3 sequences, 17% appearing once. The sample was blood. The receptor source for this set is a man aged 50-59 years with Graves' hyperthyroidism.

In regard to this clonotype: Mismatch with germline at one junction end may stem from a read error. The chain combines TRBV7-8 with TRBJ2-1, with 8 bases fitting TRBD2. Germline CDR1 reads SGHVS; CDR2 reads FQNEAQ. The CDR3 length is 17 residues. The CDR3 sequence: CASSSRLAGLPNNERFF. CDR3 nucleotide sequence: TGTGCCAGCAGCTCTCGTCTAGCGGGCCTTCCTAACAATGAGCGGTTCTTC.

CDR3 coding DNA: TGTGCCAGCAGACTCGGGGAGAGGAATGAAAAACTGTTTTTT. Translation gives CASRLGERNEKLFF. The chain carries TRBV6-1 and TRBJ1-4; unclear D gene. The CDR3 runs 14 residues. The germline gives CDR1 MNHNS, CDR2 SASEGT. Trimming took 6 bases from V and 5 from J, leaving 13 bases between them.

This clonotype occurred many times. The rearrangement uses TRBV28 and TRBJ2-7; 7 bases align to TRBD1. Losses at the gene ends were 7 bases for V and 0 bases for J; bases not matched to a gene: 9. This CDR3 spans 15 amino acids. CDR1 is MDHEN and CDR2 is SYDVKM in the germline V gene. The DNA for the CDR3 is TGTGCCAGCACCCACGGGACAGTCCTCTCCTACGAGCAGTACTTC. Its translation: CASTHGTVLSYEQYF.

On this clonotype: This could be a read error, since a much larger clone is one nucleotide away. The CDR3 DNA follows: TGTGCCAGCAGTTACTATCCGGGACAGGGCTTCTCTGGAGACACCATATATTTT. Translated: CASSYYPGQGFSGDTIYF. The rearrangement joins TRBV12-3 or TRBV12-4 to TRBJ1-3; the match to TRBD1 covers 9 bases. This CDR3 has 18 residues.

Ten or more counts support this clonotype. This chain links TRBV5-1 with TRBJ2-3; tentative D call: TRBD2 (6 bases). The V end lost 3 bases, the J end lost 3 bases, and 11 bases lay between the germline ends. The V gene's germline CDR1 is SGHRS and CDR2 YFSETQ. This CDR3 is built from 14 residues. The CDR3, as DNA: TGCGCCAGCAGCTGGGGGGAGGTTACAGATACGCAGTATTTT. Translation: CASSWGEVTDTQYF.

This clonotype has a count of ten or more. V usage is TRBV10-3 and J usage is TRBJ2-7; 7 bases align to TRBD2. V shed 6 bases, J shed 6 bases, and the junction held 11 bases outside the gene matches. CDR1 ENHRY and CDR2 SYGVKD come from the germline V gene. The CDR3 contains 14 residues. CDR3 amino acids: CAISGLEGSSEQYF. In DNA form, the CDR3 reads TGTGCCATCAGCGGACTAGAGGGGTCGTCCGAGCAGTACTTC.

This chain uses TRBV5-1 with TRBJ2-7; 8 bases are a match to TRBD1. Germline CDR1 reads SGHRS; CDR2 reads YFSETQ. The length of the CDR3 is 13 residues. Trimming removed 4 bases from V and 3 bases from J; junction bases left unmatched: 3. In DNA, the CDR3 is TGCGCCAGCAGCACAGGGGGATACTACGAGCAGTACTTC. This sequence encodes CASSTGGYYEQYF. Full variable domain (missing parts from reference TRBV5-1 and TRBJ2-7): KAGVTQTPRYLIKTRGQQVTLSCSPISGHRSVSWYQQTPGQGLQFLFEYFSETQRNKGNFPGRFSGRQFSNSRSEMNVSTLELGDSALYLCASSTGGYYEQYFGPGTRLTVT.

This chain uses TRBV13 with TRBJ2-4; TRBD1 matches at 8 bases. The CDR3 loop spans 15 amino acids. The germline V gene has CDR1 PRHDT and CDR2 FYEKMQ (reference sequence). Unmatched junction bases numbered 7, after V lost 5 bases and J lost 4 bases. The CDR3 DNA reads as TGTGCCAGCAGCCTATTGGACAGGGAGAAAAACATTCAGTACTTC. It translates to CASSLLDREKNIQYF.

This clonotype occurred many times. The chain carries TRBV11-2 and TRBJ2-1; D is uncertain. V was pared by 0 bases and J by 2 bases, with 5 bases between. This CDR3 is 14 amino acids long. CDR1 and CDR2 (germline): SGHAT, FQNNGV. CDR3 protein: CASSLDDTYNEQFF. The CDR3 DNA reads TGTGCCAGCAGCTTAGACGACACCTACAATGAGCAGTTCTTC.

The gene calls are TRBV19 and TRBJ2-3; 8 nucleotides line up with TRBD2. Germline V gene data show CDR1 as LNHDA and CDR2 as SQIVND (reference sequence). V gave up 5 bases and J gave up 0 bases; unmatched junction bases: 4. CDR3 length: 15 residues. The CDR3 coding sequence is TGTGCCAGTAGTCCGGGACTAGTAAGCACAGATACGCAGTATTTT. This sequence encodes CASSPGLVSTDTQYF.

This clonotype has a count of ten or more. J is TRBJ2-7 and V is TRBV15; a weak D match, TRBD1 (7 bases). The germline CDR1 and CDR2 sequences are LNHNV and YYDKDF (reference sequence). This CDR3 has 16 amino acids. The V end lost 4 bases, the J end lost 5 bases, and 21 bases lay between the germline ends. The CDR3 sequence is CATSTRGTAAGNEQYF. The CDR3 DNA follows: TGTGCCACCAGCACTAGGGGGACAGCGGCGGGGAACGAGCAGTACTTC.

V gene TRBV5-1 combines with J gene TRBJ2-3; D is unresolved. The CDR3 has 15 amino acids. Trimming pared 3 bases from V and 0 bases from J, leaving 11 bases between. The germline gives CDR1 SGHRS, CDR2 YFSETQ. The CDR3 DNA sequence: TGCGCCAGCAGCTCATATAGCAGAAGCACAGATACGCAGTATTTT. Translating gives CASSSYSRSTDTQYF.

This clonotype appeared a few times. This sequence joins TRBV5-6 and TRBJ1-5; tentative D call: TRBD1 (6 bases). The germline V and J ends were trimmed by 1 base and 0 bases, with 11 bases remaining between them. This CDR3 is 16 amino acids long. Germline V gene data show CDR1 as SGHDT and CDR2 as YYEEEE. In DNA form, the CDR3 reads TGTGCCAGCAGCTTGTGGACAGATAATAGCAATCAGCCCCAGCATTTT. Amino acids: CASSLWTDNSNQPQHF.

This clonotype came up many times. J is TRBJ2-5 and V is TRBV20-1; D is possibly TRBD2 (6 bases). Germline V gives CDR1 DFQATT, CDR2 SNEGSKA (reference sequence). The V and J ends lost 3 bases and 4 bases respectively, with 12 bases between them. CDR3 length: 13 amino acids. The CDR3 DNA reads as TGCAGTGCTAGGGGGCGGGACCTAGAGACCCAGTACTTC. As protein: CSARGRDLETQYF.

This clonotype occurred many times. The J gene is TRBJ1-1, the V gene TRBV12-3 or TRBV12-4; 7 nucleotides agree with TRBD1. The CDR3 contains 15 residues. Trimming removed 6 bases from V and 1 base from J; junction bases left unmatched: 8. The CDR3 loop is CASSFWDRPNTEAFF. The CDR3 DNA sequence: TGTGCCAGCAGCTTTTGGGACAGACCGAACACTGAAGCTTTCTTT.

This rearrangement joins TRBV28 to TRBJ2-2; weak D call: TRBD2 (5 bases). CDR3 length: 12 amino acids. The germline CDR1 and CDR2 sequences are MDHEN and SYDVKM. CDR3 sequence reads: CAGSRGTGELFF. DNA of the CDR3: TGTGCAGGCAGTCGGGGCACCGGGGAGCTGTTTTTT.

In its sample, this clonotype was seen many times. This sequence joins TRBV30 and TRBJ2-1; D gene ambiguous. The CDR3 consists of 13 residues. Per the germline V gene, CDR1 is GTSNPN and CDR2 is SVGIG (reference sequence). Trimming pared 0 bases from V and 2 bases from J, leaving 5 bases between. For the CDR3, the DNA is TGTGCCTGGAGTGTAGACACCTACAATGAGCAGTTCTTC. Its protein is CAWSVDTYNEQFF.

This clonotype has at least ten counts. CDR3 bases: TGCAGTGCTAGAGACCGGGGACTAGCGGGAGGGCCCGGGGATGAGCAGTTCTTC. It encodes CSARDRGLAGGPGDEQFF. The chain links TRBV20-1 to TRBJ2-1, with TRBD2 matching 16 bases. This CDR3 has 18 residues. V lost 0 bases to trimming and J lost 8 bases; unmatched junction nucleotides: 10. CDR1 is DFQATT, CDR2 SNEGSKA, per germline (reference sequence).

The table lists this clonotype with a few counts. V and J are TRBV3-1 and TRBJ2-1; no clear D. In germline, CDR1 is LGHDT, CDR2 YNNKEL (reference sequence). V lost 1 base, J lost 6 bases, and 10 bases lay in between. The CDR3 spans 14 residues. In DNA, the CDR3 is TGTGCCAGCAGCCAAGTTCGGGCGTCCAATGAGCAGTTCTTC. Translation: CASSQVRASNEQFF.

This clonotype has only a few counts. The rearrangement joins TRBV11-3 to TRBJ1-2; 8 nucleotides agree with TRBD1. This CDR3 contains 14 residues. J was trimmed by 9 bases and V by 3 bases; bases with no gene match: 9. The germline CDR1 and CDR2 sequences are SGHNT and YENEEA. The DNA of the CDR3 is TGTGCCAGCAGCTTCCACGGACAGGGAAATCGCTACACCTTC. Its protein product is CASSFHGQGNRYTF.

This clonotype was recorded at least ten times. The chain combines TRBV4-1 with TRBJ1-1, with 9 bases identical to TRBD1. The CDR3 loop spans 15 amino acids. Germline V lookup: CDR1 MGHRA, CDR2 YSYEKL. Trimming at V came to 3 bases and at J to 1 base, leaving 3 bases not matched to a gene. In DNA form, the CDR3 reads TGCGCCAGCAGCCACGGACAGGGGAGGAACACTGAAGCTTTCTTT. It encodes CASSHGQGRNTEAFF.

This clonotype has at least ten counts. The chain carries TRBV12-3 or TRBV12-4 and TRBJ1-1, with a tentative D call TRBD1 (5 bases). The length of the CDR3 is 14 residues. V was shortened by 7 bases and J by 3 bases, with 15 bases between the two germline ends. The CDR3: CASTYDRRYTEAFF. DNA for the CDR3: TGTGCCAGCACCTACGACAGAAGGTACACTGAAGCTTTCTTT.

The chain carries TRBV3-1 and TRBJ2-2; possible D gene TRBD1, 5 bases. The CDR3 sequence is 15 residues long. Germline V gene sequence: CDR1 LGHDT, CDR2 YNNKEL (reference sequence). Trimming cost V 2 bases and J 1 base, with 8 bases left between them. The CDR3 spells CASSQRGLNTGELFF. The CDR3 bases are TGTGCCAGCAGCCAAAGGGGTTTGAACACCGGGGAGCTGTTTTTT. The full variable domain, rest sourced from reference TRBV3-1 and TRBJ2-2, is DTAVSQTPKYLVTQMGNDKSIKCEQNLGHDTMYWYKQDSKKFLKIMFSYNNKELIINETVPNRFSPKSPDKAHLNLHINSLELGDSAVYFCASSQRGLNTGELFFGEGSRLTVL.

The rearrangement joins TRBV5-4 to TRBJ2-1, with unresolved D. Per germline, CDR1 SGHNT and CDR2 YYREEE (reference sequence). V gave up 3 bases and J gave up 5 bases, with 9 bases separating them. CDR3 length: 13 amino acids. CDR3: CASSYTLNNEQFF. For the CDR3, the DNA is TGTGCCAGCAGCTATACTCTAAACAATGAGCAGTTCTTC.

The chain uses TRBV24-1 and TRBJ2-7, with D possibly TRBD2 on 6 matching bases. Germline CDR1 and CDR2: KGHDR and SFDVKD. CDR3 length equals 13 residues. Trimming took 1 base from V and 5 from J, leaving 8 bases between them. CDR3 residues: CATSDFGGDEQYF. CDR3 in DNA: TGTGCCACCAGTGATTTCGGAGGGGACGAGCAGTACTTC.

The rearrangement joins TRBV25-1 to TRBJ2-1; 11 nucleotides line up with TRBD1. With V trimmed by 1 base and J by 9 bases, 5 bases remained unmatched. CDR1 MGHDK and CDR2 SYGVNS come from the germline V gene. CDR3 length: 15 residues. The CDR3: CASSEWGTGGFEQFF. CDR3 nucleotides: TGTGCCAGCAGTGAATGGGGGACAGGGGGGTTTGAGCAGTTCTTC. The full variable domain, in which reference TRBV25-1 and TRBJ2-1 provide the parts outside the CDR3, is EADIYQTPRYLVIGTGKKITLECSQTMGHDKMYWYQQDPGMELHLIHYSYGVNSTEKGDLSSESTVSRIRTEHFPLTLESARPSHTSQYLCASSEWGTGGFEQFFGPGTRLTVL.

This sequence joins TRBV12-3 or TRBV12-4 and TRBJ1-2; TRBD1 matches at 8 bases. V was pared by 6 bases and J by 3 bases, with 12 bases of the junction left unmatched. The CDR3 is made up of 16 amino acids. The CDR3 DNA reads TGTGCCAGCAGCCAAGGACAGGGTTCCTACGACTATGGCTACACCTTC. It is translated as CASSQGQGSYDYGYTF.

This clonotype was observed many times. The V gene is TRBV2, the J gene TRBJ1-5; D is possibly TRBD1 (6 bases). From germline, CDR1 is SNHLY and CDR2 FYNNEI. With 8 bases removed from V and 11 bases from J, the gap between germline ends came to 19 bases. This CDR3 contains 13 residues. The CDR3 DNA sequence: TGTGCCAGCGCTCCGGGGGGGGCGGTGGCCCAGCATTTT. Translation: CASAPGGAVAQHF.